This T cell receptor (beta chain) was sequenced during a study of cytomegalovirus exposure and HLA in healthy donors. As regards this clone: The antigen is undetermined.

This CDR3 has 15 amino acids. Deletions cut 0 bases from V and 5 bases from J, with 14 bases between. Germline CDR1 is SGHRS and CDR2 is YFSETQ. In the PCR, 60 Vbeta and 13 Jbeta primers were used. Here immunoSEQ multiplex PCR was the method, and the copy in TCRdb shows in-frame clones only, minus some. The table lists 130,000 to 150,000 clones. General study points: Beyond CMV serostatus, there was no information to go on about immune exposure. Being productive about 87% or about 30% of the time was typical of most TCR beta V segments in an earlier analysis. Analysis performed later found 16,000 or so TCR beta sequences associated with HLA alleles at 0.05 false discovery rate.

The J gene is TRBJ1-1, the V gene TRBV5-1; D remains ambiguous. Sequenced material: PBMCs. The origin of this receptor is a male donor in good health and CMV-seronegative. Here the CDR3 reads CASSLDGGGWTEAFF. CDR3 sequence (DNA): TGCGCCAGCAGCTTGGATGGAGGAGGTTGGACTGAAGCTTTCTTT.